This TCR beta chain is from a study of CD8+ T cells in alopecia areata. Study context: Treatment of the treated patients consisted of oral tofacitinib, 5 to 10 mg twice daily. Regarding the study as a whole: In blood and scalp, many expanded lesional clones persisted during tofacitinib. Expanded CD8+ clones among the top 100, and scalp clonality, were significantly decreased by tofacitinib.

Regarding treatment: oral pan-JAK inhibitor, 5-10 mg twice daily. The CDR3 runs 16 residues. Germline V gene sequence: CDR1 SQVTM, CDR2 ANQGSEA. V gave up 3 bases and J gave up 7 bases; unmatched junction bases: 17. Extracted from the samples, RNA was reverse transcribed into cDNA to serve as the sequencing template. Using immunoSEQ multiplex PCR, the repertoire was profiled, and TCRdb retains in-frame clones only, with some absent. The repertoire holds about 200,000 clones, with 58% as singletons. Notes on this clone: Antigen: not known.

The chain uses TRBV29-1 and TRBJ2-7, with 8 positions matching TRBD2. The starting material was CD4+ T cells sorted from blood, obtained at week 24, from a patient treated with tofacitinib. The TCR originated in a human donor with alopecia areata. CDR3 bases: TGCAGCGTTGACTCCGGTGGGAGCAAGCGGGGGAGGGAGCAGTACTTC. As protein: CSVDSGGSKRGREQYF.